Below, 27 T cell receptor beta chains from the same sample are listed, as sequenced in a study of blood T cell repertoires in COVID-19. Profiling relied on immunoSEQ multiplex PCR, and the TCRdb table lists in-frame clones only, not all of them. Of about 85,000 clones listed, about four fifths are singletons. Sequenced material: peripheral blood. The receptors stem from a human donor in a cohort sampled during active COVID-19.

Only one count was recorded for this clone. The V and J genes are TRBV2 and TRBJ2-7; 7 nucleotides line up with TRBD2. The CDR3 runs to 16 residues. Looked up from germline, CDR1 is SNHLY and CDR2 is FYNNEI. V shed 6 bases, J shed 0 bases, and the junction held 11 bases outside the gene matches. For the CDR3, the DNA is TGTGCCAGCAGCGGGGCGAGCGGGGACCTCTCCTACGAGCAGTACTTC. Its translation is CASSGASGDLSYEQYF. The whole variable domain, remainder taken from reference TRBV2 and TRBJ2-7, is EPEVTQTPSHQVTQMGQEVILRCVPISNHLYFYWYRQILGQKVEFLVSFYNNEISEKSEIFDDQFSVERPDGSNFTLKIRSTKLEDSAMYFCASSGASGDLSYEQYFGPGTRLTVT.

V gene TRBV4-1 combines with J gene TRBJ2-7, with 8 bases that match TRBD1. The CDR3 length is 14 residues. Germline assignment: CDR1 MGHRA and CDR2 YSYEKL. The J segment lost 11 bases and the V segment lost 0 bases, leaving 9 bases of the junction unmatched. The CDR3 DNA follows: TGCGCCAGCAGCCAAGAGGACAGGGACTGGAGAAAGTACTTC. This translates into CASSQEDRDWRKYF.

This clone was seen only a few times. The chain employs TRBV2 and TRBJ2-2; possibly TRBD2 for D (6 bases). The CDR3 spans 16 residues. CDR1 and CDR2 from the germline V gene are SNHLY and FYNNEI. V was clipped by 2 bases and J by 2 bases, with 12 bases between them. The CDR3 here is CASSERRVSNTGELFF. Written as DNA, the CDR3 is TGTGCCAGCAGTGAAAGGAGGGTCTCAAACACCGGGGAGCTGTTTTTT.

The gene calls are TRBV9 and TRBJ1-4, with D unclear. The CDR3 runs 15 residues. V lost 0 bases to trimming and J lost 4 bases, with 10 bases between them. Germline lookup yields CDR1 SGDLS and CDR2 YYNGEE. This CDR3 reads CASSVATRGNEKLFF. Written as DNA, the CDR3 is TGTGCCAGCAGCGTAGCTACGCGCGGTAATGAAAAACTGTTTTTT.

This chain links TRBV2 with TRBJ1-6; 10 nucleotides agree with TRBD1. This CDR3 region has 15 residues. Per the germline V gene, CDR1 is SNHLY and CDR2 is FYNNEI. J gave up 7 bases and V 4 bases, and 4 bases lay outside the gene matches. CDR3: CASSGDRGTNSPLHF. The CDR3, as DNA: TGTGCCAGCAGTGGGGACAGGGGAACCAATTCACCCCTCCACTTT.

The V call is TRBV7-3, the J call TRBJ2-1; tentatively, D is TRBD1 (5 bases). The CDR3 contains 14 residues. Trimming stripped 1 base from V and 9 bases from J, with 13 bases between. CDR1 and CDR2 from the germline V gene are SGHTA and FQGTGA. The CDR3 loop is CASSLSRDMGEQFF. CDR3 in DNA: TGTGCCAGCAGCTTAAGCAGGGATATGGGTGAGCAGTTCTTC.

This clone was observed a handful of times. V gene TRBV3-1 (or the pseudogene TRBV3-2) combines with J gene TRBJ2-3; D perhaps matches TRBD2 (7 bases). There are 17 residues in the CDR3. The germline V gene encodes CDR1 LGHDT and CDR2 YNNKEL (reference sequence). Trimming removed 0 bases from V and 0 bases from J, with 13 bases in between. CDR3 DNA sequence: TGTGCCAGCAGCCAAGATTGGGGGGGCACTAGCACAGATACGCAGTATTTT. It codes for CASSQDWGGTSTDTQYF.

V gene TRBV18 combines with J gene TRBJ2-7; possibly TRBD1 for D (5 bases). In germline, CDR1 is KGHSH, CDR2 LQKENI. V dropped 4 bases and J dropped 2 bases, with 15 bases sitting between them. The CDR3 totals 15 residues. The CDR3 region is CASSLDAGSTYEQYF. DNA for the CDR3: TGTGCCAGCTCACTTGATGCAGGGTCAACCTACGAGCAGTACTTC.

This clone was counted ten times or more. This chain links TRBV5-6 with TRBJ2-1, with TRBD2 matching over 9 bases. J was trimmed by 5 bases and V by 4 bases; bases with no gene match: 10. Per germline, CDR1 SGHDT and CDR2 YYEEEE. The CDR3 loop spans 16 amino acids. CDR3 bases: TGTGCCAGCAGCGATTTAACTAGCGGGTCAAACAATGAGCAGTTCTTC. Its translation: CASSDLTSGSNNEQFF.

The CDR3 is CASSLGQSPSTDTQYF. CDR3 DNA: TGCGCCAGCAGCTTGGGACAGTCCCCTAGCACAGATACGCAGTATTTT. The chain links TRBV5-1 to TRBJ2-3; a weak D match, TRBD1 (5 bases). V lost 0 bases to trimming and J lost 0 bases, with 11 bases between them. The CDR3 runs 16 residues. Germline assignment: CDR1 SGHRS and CDR2 YFSETQ. The entire variable domain, with the rest obtained from reference TRBV5-1 and TRBJ2-3, is as follows: KAGVTQTPRYLIKTRGQQVTLSCSPISGHRSVSWYQQTPGQGLQFLFEYFSETQRNKGNFPGRFSGRQFSNSRSEMNVSTLELGDSALYLCASSLGQSPSTDTQYFGPGTRLTVL.

The rearrangement uses TRBV2 and TRBJ2-1; TRBD1 agrees at 8 bases. Germline assignment: CDR1 SNHLY and CDR2 FYNNEI. The CDR3 loop spans 17 amino acids. V dropped 4 bases and J dropped 5; count of bases not matched to a gene: 13. The CDR3: CASSGRRTGKRNNEQFF. For the CDR3, the DNA is TGTGCCAGCAGTGGGAGAAGGACAGGGAAGAGGAACAATGAGCAGTTCTTC. Looking up the rest from reference TRBV2 and TRBJ2-1 gives the full variable domain: EPEVTQTPSHQVTQMGQEVILRCVPISNHLYFYWYRQILGQKVEFLVSFYNNEISEKSEIFDDQFSVERPDGSNFTLKIRSTKLEDSAMYFCASSGRRTGKRNNEQFFGPGTRLTVL.

V usage is TRBV11-1 and J usage is TRBJ1-6; 10 positions agree with TRBD1. Germline V gene data show CDR1 as SGHAT and CDR2 as FQDESV (reference sequence). J gave up 8 bases and V 4 bases, and 2 bases lay outside the gene matches. CDR3 length equals 14 residues. The CDR3 sequence is CASSWGQGYSPLHF. The CDR3 DNA reads TGTGCCAGCAGCTGGGGACAGGGGTATTCACCCCTCCACTTT.

V usage is TRBV19 and J usage is TRBJ1-1; 7 nucleotides align to TRBD1. Looked up from germline, CDR1 is LNHDA and CDR2 is SQIVND (reference sequence). Trimming took 1 base from V and 10 from J; bases not matched to a gene: 6. The CDR3 covers 13 residues. CDR3 nucleotide sequence: TGTGCCAGTAGTATAGGGGGGACAGTCGGAGCTTTCTTT. Its protein product is CASSIGGTVGAFF.

The chain joins TRBV7-2 to TRBJ2-7, with a tentative D call TRBD1 (6 bases). With 1 base removed from V and 7 bases from J, the gap between germline ends came to 11 bases. Germline V CDR1 and CDR2: SGHTA, FQGNSA. This CDR3 is built from 13 residues. In nucleotides, the CDR3 is TGTGCCAGCAGCTTAGGACAGGTCTGGGAGCAGTACTTC. Residues: CASSLGQVWEQYF.

CDR3 residues: CASSVRGGPGGTDTQYF. CDR3 coding DNA: TGTGCCAGCAGCGTTAGGGGGGGGCCAGGGGGCACAGATACGCAGTATTTT. This chain uses TRBV7-2 with TRBJ2-3, with D perhaps matching TRBD2 (7 bases). Germline values: CDR1 SGHTA, CDR2 FQGNSA. V was clipped by 5 bases and J by 1 base, with 19 bases between them. The CDR3 is 17 residues long.

The chain uses TRBV11-2 and TRBJ1-1; possible D gene TRBD1, 5 bases. CDR3 size: 12 residues. V lost 4 bases and J 10 bases, leaving 13 bases between the germline ends. Germline CDR1 is SGHAT and CDR2 is FQNNGV. CDR3 loop: CASSSQGRIAFF. DNA for the CDR3: TGTGCCAGCAGCTCCCAGGGCAGAATAGCTTTCTTT.

The chain carries TRBV5-1 and TRBJ2-7; a possible D gene is TRBD1 (6 bases). Between the trimmed V and J ends, which lost 3 bases and 7 bases, there was a span of 8 bases. From germline, CDR1 is SGHRS and CDR2 YFSETQ. The CDR3 is 11 amino acids. The CDR3 bases are TGCGCCAGCAGCTGGCAGGGGGAGCAGTACTTC. Amino acid sequence: CASSWQGEQYF.

The chain uses TRBV5-4 and TRBJ2-5; 10 bases agree with TRBD2. CDR3 length: 16 amino acids. Germline assignment: CDR1 SGHNT and CDR2 YYREEE (reference sequence). The trim removed 1 base at V and 4 bases at J, leaving 7 bases unmatched. CDR3 protein: CASSLRSSGSAETQYF. The CDR3 bases are TGTGCCAGCAGCTTGAGGTCTAGCGGGAGCGCAGAGACCCAGTACTTC. The full variable domain, in which reference TRBV5-4 and TRBJ2-5 provide the parts outside the CDR3, is ETGVTQSPTHLIKTRGQQVTLRCSSQSGHNTVSWYQQALGQGPQFIFQYYREEENGRGNFPPRFSGLQFPNYSSELNVNALELDDSALYLCASSLRSSGSAETQYFGPGTRLLVL.

This chain joins TRBV7-3 and TRBJ2-3, with TRBD1 identical over 7 bases. The CDR3 is 16 amino acids. V was pared by 5 bases and J by 2 bases, with 10 bases of the junction left unmatched. CDR1 is SGHTA, CDR2 FQGTGA, per germline. CDR3 nucleotide sequence: TGTGCCAGCAGCCGAGACAGGGACAGTGACACAGATACGCAGTATTTT. Protein: CASSRDRDSDTDTQYF.

V gene TRBV11-3 combines with J gene TRBJ1-3, with D unclear. Trimming shortened V by 5 bases and J by 8 bases, and 13 bases separated the two germline ends. The germline V gene encodes CDR1 SGHNT and CDR2 YENEEA. The CDR3 length is 13 residues. The CDR3 sequence is CASSPSTGDTIYF. In nucleotides, the CDR3 is TGTGCCAGCAGCCCATCGACCGGGGACACCATATATTTT.

CDR3 amino acids: CASSLSGLAGGYYEQYF. As DNA, the CDR3 is TGTGCCAGCAGTTTATCGGGACTAGCGGGGGGCTACTACGAGCAGTACTTC. The chain is built from TRBV27 and TRBJ2-7, with TRBD2 identical over 15 bases. Germline V gene lookup returns CDR1 MNHEY and CDR2 SMNVEV (reference sequence). With V trimmed by 0 bases and J by 3 bases, 3 bases remained unmatched. The CDR3 spans 17 residues.

This clone was detected a few times. The chain uses TRBV5-1 and TRBJ2-1, with 7 bases lining up with TRBD2. The V and J ends lost 4 bases and 5 bases, in that order; junction bases with no gene match: 9. This CDR3 contains 15 residues. Germline CDR1 SGHRS, CDR2 YFSETQ. CDR3 sequence: CASSNPSGPNNEQFF. The CDR3 coding sequence is TGCGCCAGCAGCAACCCTAGCGGACCCAACAATGAGCAGTTCTTC.

V usage is TRBV5-4 and J usage is TRBJ1-6, with D perhaps TRBD1 (5 bases). V shed 0 bases and J shed 6 bases, with 13 bases lying between them. The CDR3 has 16 residues. Germline V gene data show CDR1 as SGHNT and CDR2 as YYREEE (reference sequence). This chain's CDR3 is CASSLGGRGSNSPLHF. As DNA, the CDR3 is TGTGCCAGCAGCTTGGGGGGTAGGGGCAGTAATTCACCCCTCCACTTT.

The chain couples TRBV3-1 (or the pseudogene TRBV3-2) to TRBJ1-2; D not certain. Trimming shortened V by 1 base and J by 2 bases, and 8 bases separated the two germline ends. Germline V gene data show CDR1 as LGHDT and CDR2 as YNNKEL (reference sequence). The CDR3 is 14 residues long. CDR3 region: CASSQAVQNYGYTF. CDR3 DNA: TGTGCCAGCAGCCAAGCGGTACAGAACTATGGCTACACCTTC.

Notes on this clone: The same CDR3 arises from other DNA sequences in this sample as well. The chain couples TRBV4-1 to TRBJ1-1; D is unclear. The germline gives CDR1 MGHRA, CDR2 YSYEKL. V lost 0 bases and J lost 2, with 10 bases in between. The CDR3 spans 15 residues. The CDR3 DNA follows: TGCGCCAGCAGCCAAGATCGAGGCGGTAACACTGAAGCTTTCTTT. Protein: CASSQDRGGNTEAFF.

This clone showed up just once. The rearrangement uses TRBV10-3 and TRBJ1-6, with D maybe TRBD1 (5 bases). Trimming shortened V by 6 bases and J by 9 bases, and 18 bases separated the two germline ends. Germline values: CDR1 ENHRY, CDR2 SYGVKD. This CDR3 comprises 15 residues. The CDR3 DNA follows: TGTGCCATCAGCGCTGTTGGGGGGTTTGGTTCACCCCTCCACTTT. This sequence encodes CAISAVGGFGSPLHF.

This clone appeared a few times. This chain links TRBV5-1 with TRBJ2-2; TRBD1 matches 9 bases. The V gene's germline CDR1 is SGHRS and CDR2 YFSETQ. This CDR3 region has 16 residues. V trimming: 4 bases; J trimming: 1 base; junction bases outside the gene matches: 5. CDR3 sequence: CASSAQGALNTGELFF. The CDR3 coding sequence is TGCGCCAGCAGCGCACAGGGGGCCTTGAACACCGGGGAGCTGTTTTTT.